Each of the 20 T cell receptor beta chains below was sequenced from the same sample in a study of blood T cell repertoires in COVID-19. Clones were sequenced by immunoSEQ multiplex PCR, and TCRdb holds only the in-frame ones, with some missing. The sample holds some 300,000 clones; approximately 91% are singletons and the top ten take 1.7%. Sequencing used PBMCs or T cells enriched from blood (not recorded which). These TCRs come from a woman in her thirties or forties who had recovered from COVID-19.

V usage is TRBV5-1 and J usage is TRBJ2-1; TRBD2 matches at 8 bases. The CDR3 covers 17 residues. V was clipped by 0 bases and J by 2 bases; unmatched bases: 7. Germline CDR1 SGHRS, CDR2 YFSETQ. The CDR3 loop is CASSLVGGGRTYNEQFF. CDR3 bases: TGCGCCAGCAGCTTGGTGGGCGGGGGGAGGACCTACAATGAGCAGTTCTTC.

The genes are TRBV19 and TRBJ1-5, with D possibly matching TRBD1 (6 bases). Germline V CDR1 and CDR2: LNHDA, SQIVND (reference sequence). V shed 6 bases and J shed 1 base, with 13 bases lying between them. This CDR3 region has 15 residues. CDR3 loop: CASSLGQGSNQPQHF. The CDR3 DNA is TGTGCCAGTAGCCTCGGGCAGGGGAGCAATCAGCCCCAGCATTTT.

CDR3 in DNA: TGTGCCAGCAGCCAAGATCAACCTGTGGGGGGGTCAAGCGGAACTAATGAAAAACTGTTTTTT. Its translation is CASSQDQPVGGSSGTNEKLFF. This chain uses TRBV4-2 with TRBJ1-4, with D perhaps matching TRBD1 (5 bases). The germline gives CDR1 LGHNA, CDR2 YNFKEQ. This CDR3 has 21 amino acids. The V end lost 0 bases, the J end lost 1 base, and 24 bases lay between the germline ends.

This clone has a single count. The CDR3 spells CASSPTGGPETQYF. In DNA, the CDR3 is TGTGCCAGCTCGCCGACGGGGGGGCCGGAGACCCAGTACTTC. The gene calls are TRBV18 and TRBJ2-5; 8 bases agree with TRBD2. Unmatched junction bases numbered 8, after V lost 6 bases and J lost 5 bases. CDR1 is KGHSH, CDR2 LQKENI, per germline. This CDR3 has 14 amino acids.

The chain carries TRBV7-9 and TRBJ1-4, with D tentatively TRBD1 (6 bases). The CDR3 is 15 amino acids. The ends were cut back, 8 bases at V and 0 bases at J, with 13 bases in the middle. Germline V gene sequence: CDR1 SEHNR, CDR2 FQNEAQ (reference sequence). CDR3 DNA sequence: TGTGCCAGCGGGGGGGCAGGCGCAACTAATGAAAAACTGTTTTTT. Encoded protein: CASGGAGATNEKLFF.

This chain connects TRBV9 to TRBJ2-3; D might be TRBD2 (7 bases). CDR1 and CDR2 from the germline V gene are SGDLS and YYNGEE. The V and J ends lost 4 bases and 1 base respectively, with 22 bases between them. The CDR3 runs to 18 residues. CDR3 loop: CASSPGGGGASGTDTQYF. CDR3 sequence (DNA): TGTGCCAGCAGCCCCGGGGGAGGGGGGGCCTCCGGCACAGATACGCAGTATTTT.

This sequence joins TRBV6-5 and TRBJ1-5; weak D call: TRBD1 (6 bases). The CDR3 has 15 residues. Per the germline V gene, CDR1 is MNHEY and CDR2 is SVGAGI. V lost 6 bases to trimming and J lost 5 bases, with 17 bases between them. The DNA of the CDR3 is TGTGCCAGCAGCCCCCGACAGGCGCGCGATCAGCCCCAGCATTTT. Translating it yields CASSPRQARDQPQHF.

This clone came up once. One junction end disagrees with the germline gene, perhaps due to a read error. The V call is TRBV7-3, the J call TRBJ2-7, with 8 bases aligning to TRBD2. The germline gives CDR1 SGHTA, CDR2 FQGTGA. This CDR3 comprises 15 residues. The DNA of the CDR3 is TGTGCCAGCAGCCTAACGGGAGGGCCTCAGTACGAGCAGTACTTC. Its translation is CASSLTGGPQYEQYF.

J is TRBJ2-1 and V is TRBV7-8, with 11 bases that match TRBD2. The germline V gene encodes CDR1 SGHVS and CDR2 FQNEAQ. V lost 0 bases, J lost 7 bases, and 5 bases stayed unmatched. CDR3 size: 16 residues. The CDR3 region is CASSLAFSGGANEQFF. DNA of the CDR3: TGTGCCAGCAGCTTAGCCTTTAGCGGGGGGGCAAATGAGCAGTTCTTC.

The chain has TRBV29-1 and TRBJ2-2, with TRBD2 as a possible D gene (5 bases). The germline gives CDR1 SQVTM, CDR2 ANQGSEA. With 6 bases removed from V and 6 bases from J, the gap between germline ends came to 17 bases. This CDR3 comprises 14 residues. For the CDR3, the DNA is TGCAGCGTCTCGCGTAGTCTAGCCCCCGGGGAGCTGTTTTTT. Translation: CSVSRSLAPGELFF.

The V call is TRBV5-1, the J call TRBJ2-5; the match to TRBD1 covers 9 bases. CDR1 SGHRS and CDR2 YFSETQ come from the germline V gene. The CDR3 totals 15 residues. V was clipped by 3 bases and J by 1 base; unmatched bases: 4. CDR3 DNA sequence: TGCGCCAGCAGCTGGGCGGGACAGGGCCAAGAGACCCAGTACTTC. Protein sequence: CASSWAGQGQETQYF.

The chain recombines TRBV6-5 with TRBJ2-1; 9 bases align to TRBD2. Trimming at V came to 5 bases and at J to 4 bases, leaving 6 bases not matched to a gene. This CDR3 spans 15 amino acids. The germline V gene encodes CDR1 MNHEY and CDR2 SVGAGI. The chain's CDR3 is CASSRSGRPYNEQFF. The DNA for the CDR3 is TGTGCCAGCAGTCGAAGCGGGAGGCCGTACAATGAGCAGTTCTTC.

The chain joins TRBV30 to TRBJ1-2; D possibly corresponds to TRBD1 (6 bases). Germline V lookup: CDR1 GTSNPN, CDR2 SVGIG (reference sequence). V shed 3 bases and J shed 4 bases, with 12 bases lying between them. The CDR3 spans 13 residues. The CDR3 bases are TGTGCCTGGAGACCGGACAGCCCCTATGGCTACACCTTC. As protein: CAWRPDSPYGYTF.

This clone was recorded only once. The chain recombines TRBV7-8 with TRBJ2-7; D might be TRBD2 (6 bases). Trimming took 5 bases from V and 1 from J, leaving 18 bases between them. The CDR3 is made up of 16 amino acids. Per the germline V gene, CDR1 is SGHVS and CDR2 is FQNEAQ. CDR3 coding DNA: TGTGCCAGCAGCCTCGACGTGGGAGGTGGGTCCTACGAGCAGTACTTC. Translated, it gives CASSLDVGGGSYEQYF.

J is TRBJ1-1 and V is TRBV5-1; no definite D call. The CDR3 is 15 residues long. V lost 4 bases, J lost 0 bases, and 13 bases lay in between. Germline CDR1 SGHRS, CDR2 YFSETQ. The CDR3 sequence is CASSVSPHLNTEAFF. The CDR3 region has the DNA TGCGCCAGCAGCGTTAGTCCCCACCTGAACACTGAAGCTTTCTTT. Together with reference TRBV5-1 and TRBJ1-1, the CDR3 gives the full variable domain: KAGVTQTPRYLIKTRGQQVTLSCSPISGHRSVSWYQQTPGQGLQFLFEYFSETQRNKGNFPGRFSGRQFSNSRSEMNVSTLELGDSALYLCASSVSPHLNTEAFFGQGTRLTVV.

The rearrangement joins TRBV6-1 to TRBJ2-2, with a tentative D call TRBD1 (6 bases). CDR1 and CDR2 from the germline V gene are MNHNS and SASEGT. V lost 1 base and J lost 4, with 13 bases in between. CDR3 length: 16 amino acids. The CDR3 DNA is TGTGCCAGCAGTGAAGATGGCAGGGGTATCACCGGGGAGCTGTTTTTT. Translation: CASSEDGRGITGELFF.

The J gene is TRBJ2-7, the V gene TRBV29-1; weak D call: TRBD1 (5 bases). The CDR3 spans 11 residues. The ends were cut back, 7 bases at V and 5 bases at J, with 12 bases in the middle. Per the germline V gene, CDR1 is SQVTM and CDR2 is ANQGSEA. CDR3 residues: CSATQGHEQYF. Here the CDR3 DNA reads TGCAGCGCAACTCAGGGCCACGAGCAGTACTTC.

CDR3 in amino acids: CASSSTGLGLAGIGNEQFF. In nucleotides, the CDR3 is TGTGCCAGCAGCTCCACCGGGCTAGGGCTAGCGGGAATTGGCAATGAGCAGTTCTTC. The chain carries TRBV9 and TRBJ2-1, with 9 bases matching TRBD2. The CDR3 loop spans 19 amino acids. Looked up from germline, CDR1 is SGDLS and CDR2 is YYNGEE. Unmatched junction bases numbered 20, after V lost 4 bases and J lost 6 bases.

CDR3 in DNA: TGTGCCAGCAGCCAGACACCTAGCACAGATACGCAGTATTTT. The encoded protein is CASSQTPSTDTQYF. The rearrangement uses TRBV3-1 (or the pseudogene TRBV3-2) and TRBJ2-3, with D hard to call. Trimming removed 3 bases at V and 0 bases at J, with 7 bases between. Germline lookup yields CDR1 LGHDT and CDR2 YNNKEL (reference sequence). The CDR3 sequence is 14 residues long.

The J gene is TRBJ1-5, the V gene TRBV19, with D perhaps TRBD1 (5 bases). Germline V gene lookup returns CDR1 LNHDA and CDR2 SQIVND (reference sequence). This CDR3 region has 16 residues. V was shortened by 10 bases and J by 7 bases, with 26 bases between the two germline ends. The CDR3 DNA follows: TGTGCCACGACTAGCCCCAGCAGGGCCTTTGGACAGCCCCAGCATTTT. Translation: CATTSPSRAFGQPQHF.